These 30 T cell receptor beta chains were all obtained from the same sample, sequenced in a study of blood T cell repertoires in COVID-19. Profiling relied on immunoSEQ multiplex PCR, and the TCRdb table lists in-frame clones only, not all of them. The sample contains tens of thousands of clones, 91% of which appear only once. Sequencing input: peripheral blood. Receptor source: a human donor in a cohort sampled during active COVID-19.

The chain combines TRBV5-1 with TRBJ2-1, with D maybe TRBD1 (5 bases). Germline-derived CDR1 and CDR2 are SGHRS and YFSETQ. Trimming stripped 1 base from V and 6 bases from J, with 17 bases between. The CDR3 runs to 16 residues. In DNA form, the CDR3 reads TGCGCCAGCAGCTTGCCTCTAGGGGATTTCACCAATGAGCAGTTCTTC. This encodes CASSLPLGDFTNEQFF.

This chain connects TRBV10-3 to TRBJ1-2; a weak D match, TRBD1 (5 bases). This CDR3 is 16 amino acids long. The germline CDR1 and CDR2 sequences are ENHRY and SYGVKD. Trimming removed 11 bases at V and 2 bases at J, with 24 bases between. This CDR3 is CAVRGLEVKGNYGYTF. Written as DNA, the CDR3 is TGTGCCGTGAGGGGACTGGAGGTAAAAGGCAACTATGGCTACACCTTC.

The rearrangement uses TRBV6-2 or TRBV6-3 and TRBJ2-7; 9 bases match TRBD2. J was trimmed by 6 bases and V by 2 bases; bases with no gene match: 5. The germline V gene has CDR1 MNHEY and CDR2 SVGEGT. The CDR3 length is 14 residues. The CDR3 bases are TGTGCCAGCAGTTACGGCGGGAGGGCCACCGAGCAGTACGTC. Amino acids: CASSYGGRATEQYV.

This clone was found once. Other DNA sequences in this specimen translate into the identical CDR3. The chain has TRBV12-3 or TRBV12-4 and TRBJ2-5, with D uncertain. This CDR3 comprises 11 residues. The ends were cut back, 3 bases at V and 5 bases at J, with 4 bases in the middle. The CDR3 protein is CASSFGETQYF. The CDR3 coding sequence is TGTGCCAGCAGTTTCGGGGAGACCCAGTACTTC.

V is TRBV3-1 (or the pseudogene TRBV3-2) and J is TRBJ2-3; D possibly corresponds to TRBD1 (7 bases). This CDR3 region has 19 residues. Germline values: CDR1 LGHDT, CDR2 YNNKEL (reference sequence). Trimming stripped 0 bases from V and 6 bases from J, with 25 bases between. CDR3 sequence: CASSQDLPGGWGAADTQYF. CDR3 sequence (DNA): TGTGCCAGCAGCCAAGATCTTCCAGGGGGGTGGGGGGCTGCGGATACGCAGTATTTT.

V is TRBV11-2 and J is TRBJ1-6; D gene ambiguous. In germline, CDR1 is SGHAT, CDR2 FQNNGV. This CDR3 contains 13 residues. V lost 7 bases, J lost 9 bases, and 13 bases lay in between. The CDR3 nucleotides are TGTGCCAGCACCCTTGGAGCTGGTTCACCCCTCCACTTT. Its protein product is CASTLGAGSPLHF.

The gene calls are TRBV11-1 and TRBJ1-1; a weak D match, TRBD1 (5 bases). Germline V CDR1 and CDR2: SGHAT, FQDESV (reference sequence). The V and J ends lost 5 bases and 2 bases respectively, with 12 bases between them. CDR3 length: 14 residues. CDR3 nucleotide sequence: TGTGCCAGCAGCCCCCAGGGTTATAACACTGAAGCTTTCTTT. This gives the protein CASSPQGYNTEAFF.

The chain carries TRBV3-1 (or the pseudogene TRBV3-2) and TRBJ2-1; D ambiguous. Trimming shortened V by 1 base and J by 6 bases, and 13 bases separated the two germline ends. Germline values: CDR1 LGHDT, CDR2 YNNKEL (reference sequence). The CDR3 runs to 15 residues. The CDR3 nucleotides are TGTGCCAGCAGCCAAGTCTTGCTAGTTTCCAATGAGCAGTTCTTC. Protein product: CASSQVLLVSNEQFF.

This CDR3 reads CASSLRDGGSPEAFF. In DNA form, the CDR3 reads TGTGCCAGCAGCTTAAGGGACGGGGGAAGTCCTGAAGCTTTCTTT. J is TRBJ1-1 and V is TRBV7-9, with a possible D match to TRBD1 (5 bases). The germline gives CDR1 SEHNR, CDR2 FQNEAQ (reference sequence). The V end lost 2 bases, the J end lost 6 bases, and 16 bases lay between the germline ends. The CDR3 sequence is 15 residues long.

The rearrangement uses TRBV28 and TRBJ2-2; the match to TRBD2 covers 8 bases. The V segment lost 6 bases and the J segment 0 bases; nucleotides outside the gene matches: 3. This CDR3 comprises 15 residues. Per germline, CDR1 MDHEN and CDR2 SYDVKM. DNA of the CDR3: TGTGCCAGCAGGCCAGCGGGGGCGAACACCGGGGAGCTGTTTTTT. This sequence encodes CASRPAGANTGELFF.

This clone was observed a single time. The chain employs TRBV6-6 and TRBJ1-5; D might be TRBD1 (5 bases). The CDR3 runs 15 residues. Germline lookup yields CDR1 MNHNY and CDR2 SVGAGI (reference sequence). Deletions cut 0 bases from V and 2 bases from J, with 8 bases between. The DNA of the CDR3 is TGTGCCAGCAGTTACTCAGGGGTAGGCAATCAGCCCCAGCATTTT. Translating it yields CASSYSGVGNQPQHF.

The rearrangement uses TRBV5-1 and TRBJ1-2; possible D gene TRBD1, 6 bases. The CDR3 runs to 13 residues. Germline CDR1 is SGHRS and CDR2 is YFSETQ. Trimming took off 4 bases at V and 5 bases at J, with 12 bases between the two ends. The CDR3 nucleotides read TGCGCCAGCAGCCCAGCGACAGGTTATGGCTACACCTTC. As protein: CASSPATGYGYTF. The variable domain in full, completed from reference TRBV5-1 and TRBJ1-2, reads KAGVTQTPRYLIKTRGQQVTLSCSPISGHRSVSWYQQTPGQGLQFLFEYFSETQRNKGNFPGRFSGRQFSNSRSEMNVSTLELGDSALYLCASSPATGYGYTFGSGTRLTVV.

This sequence joins TRBV3-1 (or the pseudogene TRBV3-2) and TRBJ2-4; D may be TRBD2 (6 bases). The CDR3 sequence is 16 residues long. The ends were cut back, 1 base at V and 4 bases at J, with 14 bases in the middle. Germline values: CDR1 LGHDT, CDR2 YNNKEL (reference sequence). The CDR3 loop is CASSQGGGALKNIQYF. CDR3 nucleotide sequence: TGTGCCAGCAGCCAAGGTGGAGGGGCCTTGAAAAACATTCAGTACTTC.

The rearrangement uses TRBV7-2 and TRBJ1-5; perhaps TRBD1 as D (5 bases). CDR3 length: 14 residues. The V gene lost 5 bases and the J gene lost 0 bases, with 8 bases spanning the gap. Germline V gene data show CDR1 as SGHTA and CDR2 as FQGNSA. CDR3 DNA sequence: TGTGCCAGCAGCCTGGGACTTAGCAATCAGCCCCAGCATTTT. Amino acid sequence: CASSLGLSNQPQHF.

V usage is TRBV10-3 and J usage is TRBJ2-1, with 13 bases lining up with TRBD2. There are 15 residues in the CDR3. The germline V gene encodes CDR1 ENHRY and CDR2 SYGVKD. The ends lost 6 bases at V and 7 bases at J; junction bases unmatched: 6. The CDR3 is CAIRPLAGGRNEQFF. The CDR3 nucleotides are TGTGCCATCAGACCACTAGCGGGAGGGCGGAATGAGCAGTTCTTC.

This chain connects TRBV4-3 to TRBJ2-3, with D possibly being TRBD2 (6 bases). Per the germline V gene, CDR1 is LGHNA and CDR2 is YSLEER. Deletions cut 0 bases from V and 7 bases from J, with 8 bases between. The CDR3 runs 13 residues. CDR3 protein: CASSQDRGYTQYF. CDR3 bases: TGCGCCAGCAGCCAAGATCGGGGGTATACGCAGTATTTT.

This chain links TRBV27 with TRBJ2-3, with 7 positions matching TRBD1. This CDR3 has 15 amino acids. The ends lost 2 bases at V and 2 bases at J; junction bases unmatched: 4. Germline-derived CDR1 and CDR2 are MNHEY and SMNVEV (reference sequence). The CDR3 nucleotides are TGTGCCAGCAGTTTAGGGACAGTCCCCACAGATACGCAGTATTTT. Encoded protein: CASSLGTVPTDTQYF.

This clone was detected only a few times. This chain connects TRBV7-9 to TRBJ2-2; no reliable D call. The germline gives CDR1 SEHNR, CDR2 FQNEAQ (reference sequence). Between the trimmed V and J ends, which lost 2 bases and 6 bases, there was a span of 7 bases. The CDR3 runs to 13 residues. CDR3 region: CASSLRGSGELFF. CDR3 in DNA: TGTGCCAGCAGCTTACGCGGCTCCGGGGAGCTGTTTTTT.

The chain couples TRBV4-1 to TRBJ2-1, with a tentative D call TRBD2 (6 bases). V lost 3 bases, J lost 6 bases, and 24 bases lay in between. This CDR3 is built from 18 residues. Germline V gene data show CDR1 as MGHRA and CDR2 as YSYEKL. Written as DNA, the CDR3 is TGCGCCAGCAGCCATCCGGATAGCTGGCGGGGCTCTGGCAATGAGCAGTTCTTC. Translating it yields CASSHPDSWRGSGNEQFF.

The chain recombines TRBV4-1 with TRBJ2-3; TRBD2 aligns across 11 bases. After removal of 0 bases from V and 5 bases from J, the junction contained 7 bases not matched to a gene. The CDR3 covers 17 residues. Germline V CDR1 and CDR2: MGHRA, YSYEKL. Here the CDR3 reads CASSQDELAGGQDTQYF. CDR3 bases: TGCGCCAGCAGCCAAGATGAGCTAGCGGGGGGCCAAGATACGCAGTATTTT.

The rearrangement links TRBV4-2 to TRBJ1-2; D ambiguous. The CDR3 has 12 residues. CDR1 and CDR2 from the germline V gene are LGHNA and YNFKEQ. Between the trimmed V and J ends, which lost 2 bases and 2 bases, there was a span of 3 bases. CDR3 sequence reads: CASSQSNYGYTF. The CDR3 DNA sequence: TGTGCCAGCAGCCAATCGAACTATGGCTACACCTTC.

This chain uses TRBV28 with TRBJ2-5; 7 bases are shared with TRBD1. J gave up 1 base and V 6 bases, and 11 bases lay outside the gene matches. The CDR3 is 16 residues long. CDR1 and CDR2 (germline): MDHEN, SYDVKM. The CDR3 sequence is CASSLEGTGVQETQYF. In DNA, the CDR3 is TGTGCCAGCAGCCTAGAGGGCACAGGGGTCCAAGAGACCCAGTACTTC.

This clone was picked up a small number of times. This chain uses TRBV6-5 with TRBJ1-3; D not resolved. V lost 1 base and J lost 8, with 18 bases in between. The CDR3 has 16 amino acids. Germline lookup yields CDR1 MNHEY and CDR2 SVGAGI. CDR3: CASSYLGGSLRDTIYF. The DNA of the CDR3 is TGTGCCAGCAGTTACTTGGGCGGCAGTCTGCGGGACACCATATATTTT.

This clone was recorded only once. V and J are TRBV7-9 and TRBJ1-2; D is ambiguous. This CDR3 has 15 residues. Trimming took off 1 base at V and 8 bases at J, with 17 bases between the two ends. CDR1 is SEHNR and CDR2 is FQNEAQ in the germline V gene (reference sequence). The CDR3 DNA sequence: TGTGCCAGCAGCTTAGTGGGTGGGGAGAATAGAGGCTACACCTTC. Protein product: CASSLVGGENRGYTF.

This clone was detected once. The rearrangement joins TRBV6-2 or TRBV6-3 to TRBJ2-7, with 9 bases fitting TRBD2. The CDR3 spans 16 residues. J lost 2 bases, V lost 2 bases, and 7 bases had no gene match. Per germline, CDR1 MNHEY and CDR2 SVGEGT. In DNA, the CDR3 is TGTGCCAGCAGTTACGGTTTGGCTAGCGGGGCCTACGAGCAGTACGTC. Translation gives CASSYGLASGAYEQYV.

The rearrangement joins TRBV10-3 to TRBJ2-3; the match to TRBD2 covers 8 bases. CDR1 and CDR2 (germline): ENHRY, SYGVKD. Trimming took 4 bases from V and 1 from J; bases not matched to a gene: 7. The CDR3 is made up of 16 amino acids. The CDR3 is CAISALGLARTDTQYF. In nucleotides, the CDR3 is TGTGCCATCAGTGCCCTAGGACTAGCCCGCACAGATACGCAGTATTTT.

This clone was seen once. This chain uses TRBV4-3 with TRBJ1-3; D ambiguous. The CDR3 is 15 amino acids. The germline V gene has CDR1 LGHNA and CDR2 YSLEER. V was cut by 0 bases and J by 8 bases, with 14 bases left in between. The CDR3: CASSQDLGVGDTIYF. CDR3 nucleotides: TGCGCCAGCAGCCAAGATCTCGGGGTCGGGGACACCATATATTTT.

The CDR3 nucleotides read TGTGCCAGCTCACCATTGACAGGTACCTACAATGAGCAGTTCTTC. As protein: CASSPLTGTYNEQFF. The J gene is TRBJ2-1, the V gene TRBV18; tentative D call: TRBD1 (6 bases). V lost 2 bases, J lost 2 bases, and 10 bases lay in between. CDR1 and CDR2 (germline): KGHSH, LQKENI. The CDR3 has 15 residues.

This chain joins TRBV18 and TRBJ2-2, with 7 bases aligning to TRBD1. V lost 6 bases and J lost 4; bases outside the gene matches: 8. This CDR3 is built from 15 residues. Germline CDR1 is KGHSH and CDR2 is LQKENI. The CDR3 coding sequence is TGTGCCAGCTCCGAACTACAGGGGACCACCGGGGAGCTGTTTTTT. This gives the protein CASSELQGTTGELFF.

Only one count was recorded for this clone. This chain links TRBV18 with TRBJ2-3; 10 positions agree with TRBD2. V lost 6 bases and J lost 5; bases outside the gene matches: 5. In germline, CDR1 is KGHSH, CDR2 LQKENI. The CDR3 runs 14 residues. The CDR3 sequence is CASSLSGGGDTQYF. CDR3 bases: TGTGCCAGCTCGCTCAGCGGGGGGGGAGATACGCAGTATTTT.